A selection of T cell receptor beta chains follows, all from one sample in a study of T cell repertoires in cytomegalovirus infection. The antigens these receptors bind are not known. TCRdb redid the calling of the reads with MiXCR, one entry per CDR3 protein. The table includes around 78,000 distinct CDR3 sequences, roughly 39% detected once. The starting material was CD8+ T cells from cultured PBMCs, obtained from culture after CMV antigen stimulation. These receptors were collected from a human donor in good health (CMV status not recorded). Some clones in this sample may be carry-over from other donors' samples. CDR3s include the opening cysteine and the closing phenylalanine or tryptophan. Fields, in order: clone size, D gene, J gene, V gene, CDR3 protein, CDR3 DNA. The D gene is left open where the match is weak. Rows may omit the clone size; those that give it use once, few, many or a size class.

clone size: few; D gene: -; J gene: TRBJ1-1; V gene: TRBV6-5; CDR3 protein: CASSYSGAGFTEAFF; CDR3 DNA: TGTGCCAGCAGTTACTCAGGGGCAGGGTTTACTGAAGCTTTCTTT
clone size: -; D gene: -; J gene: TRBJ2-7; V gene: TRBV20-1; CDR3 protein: CSARDTAGRPYEQYF; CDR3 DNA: TGCAGTGCTAGAGATACCGCGGGGCGACCTTACGAGCAGTACTTC
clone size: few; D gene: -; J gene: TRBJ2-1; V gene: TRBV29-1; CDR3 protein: CSVDGQRSYNEQFF; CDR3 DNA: TGCAGCGTCGACGGACAGCGATCCTACAATGAGCAGTTCTTC
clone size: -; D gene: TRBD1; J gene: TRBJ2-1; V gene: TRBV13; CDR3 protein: CASSPTPAVRTGYNEQFF; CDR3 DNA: TGTGCCAGCAGCCCGACCCCCGCTGTCCGGACAGGGTACAATGAGCAGTTCTTC
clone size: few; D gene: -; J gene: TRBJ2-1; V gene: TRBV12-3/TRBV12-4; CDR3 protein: CASSLGPGHYNEQFF; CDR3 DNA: TGTGCCAGCAGTTTAGGGCCCGGGCACTACAATGAGCAGTTCTTC
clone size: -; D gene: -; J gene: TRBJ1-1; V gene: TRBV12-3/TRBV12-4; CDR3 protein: CASIMGNMNTEAFF; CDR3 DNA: TGTGCCAGCATCATGGGAAACATGAACACTGAAGCTTTCTTT
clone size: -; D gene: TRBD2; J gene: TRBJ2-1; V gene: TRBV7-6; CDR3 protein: CASSLVWSAGDSYNEQFF; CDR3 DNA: TGTGCCAGCAGCTTAGTGTGGTCGGCGGGGGACTCCTACAATGAGCAGTTCTTC
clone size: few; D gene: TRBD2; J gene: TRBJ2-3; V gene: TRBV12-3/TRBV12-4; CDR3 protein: CASSLSFGGAADTQYF; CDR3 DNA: TGTGCCAGCAGTTTATCCTTCGGGGGGGCCGCAGATACGCAGTATTTT
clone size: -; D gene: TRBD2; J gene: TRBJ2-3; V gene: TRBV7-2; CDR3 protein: CASSFPNPPPSGLSTDTQYF; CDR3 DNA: TGTGCCAGCAGCTTCCCCAACCCACCCCCTAGCGGACTCAGCACAGATACGCAGTATTTT
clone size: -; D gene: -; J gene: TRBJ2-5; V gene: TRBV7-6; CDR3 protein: CASSRTSTETQYF; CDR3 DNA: TGTGCTAGCAGCCGGACGTCGACGGAGACCCAGTACTTC
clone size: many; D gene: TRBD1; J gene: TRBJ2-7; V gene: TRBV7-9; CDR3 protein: CASSPVQGTYEQYF; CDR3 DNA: TGTGCCAGCAGCCCCGTACAGGGGACCTACGAGCAGTACTTC
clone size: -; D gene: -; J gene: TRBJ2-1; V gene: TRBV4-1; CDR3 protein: CASSLTAVGSYNEQFF; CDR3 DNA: TGCGCCAGCAGCCTAACGGCAGTTGGCTCCTACAATGAGCAGTTCTTC
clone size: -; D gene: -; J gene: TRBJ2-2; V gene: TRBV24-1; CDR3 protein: CATSDLQVGDTGELFF; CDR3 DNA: TGTGCCACCAGTGATTTACAGGTGGGGGACACCGGGGAGCTGTTTTTT
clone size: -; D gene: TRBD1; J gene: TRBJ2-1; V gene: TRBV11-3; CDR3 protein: CASSPTGGDEQFF; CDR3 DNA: TGTGCCAGCAGCCCGACAGGGGGCGATGAGCAGTTCTTC
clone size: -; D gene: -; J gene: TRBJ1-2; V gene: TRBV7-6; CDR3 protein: CASSSYVGGQNYGYTF; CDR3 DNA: TGTGCCAGCAGCTCGTACGTCGGGGGTCAAAACTATGGCTACACCTTC
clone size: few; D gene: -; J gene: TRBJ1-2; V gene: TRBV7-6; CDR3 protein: CASSYRPTDTRTNYGYTF; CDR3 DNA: TGTGCCAGCAGCTATAGGCCGACGGACACCCGGACTAACTATGGCTACACCTTC
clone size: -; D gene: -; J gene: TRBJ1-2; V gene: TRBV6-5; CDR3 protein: CASSYRPDYLLYGYTF; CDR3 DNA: TGTGCCAGCAGTTACCGTCCGGACTATCTACTATATGGCTACACCTTC
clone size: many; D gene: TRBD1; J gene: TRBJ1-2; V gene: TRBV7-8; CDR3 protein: CASSLGTAQWAYGYTF; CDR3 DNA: TGTGCCAGCAGCTTGGGGACAGCCCAATGGGCTTATGGCTACACCTTC
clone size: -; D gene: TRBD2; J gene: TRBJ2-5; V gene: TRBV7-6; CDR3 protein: CASSLGLAGGLPETQYF; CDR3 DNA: TGTGCCAGCAGCTTAGGACTAGCGGGGGGCCTGCCTGAGACCCAGTACTTC
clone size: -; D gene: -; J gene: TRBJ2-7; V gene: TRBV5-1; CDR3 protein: CASSRLRVDEQYF; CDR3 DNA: TGCGCCAGCAGCCGCCTCCGGGTTGACGAGCAGTACTTC
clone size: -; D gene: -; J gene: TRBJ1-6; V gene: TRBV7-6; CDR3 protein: CASSSDQGYSPLHF; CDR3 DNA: TGTGCCAGCAGCTCAGATCAGGGTTATTCACCCCTCCACTTT
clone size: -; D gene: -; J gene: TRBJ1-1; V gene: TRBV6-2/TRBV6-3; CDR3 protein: CASSYSGTSTEAFF; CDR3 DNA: TGTGCCAGCAGTTACTCGGGGACAAGCACTGAAGCTTTCTTT
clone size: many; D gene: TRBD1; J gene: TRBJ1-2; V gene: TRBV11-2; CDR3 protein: CASSRGTGGKGDGYTF; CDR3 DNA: TGTGCCAGCAGCCGTGGGACAGGGGGAAAGGGTGATGGCTACACCTTC
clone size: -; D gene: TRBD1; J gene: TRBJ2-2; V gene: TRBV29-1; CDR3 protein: CSVGDRGYTGELFF; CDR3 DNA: TGCAGCGTAGGCGACAGGGGATACACCGGGGAGCTGTTTTTT
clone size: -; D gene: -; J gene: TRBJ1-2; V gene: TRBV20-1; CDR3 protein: CSANVDYGYTF; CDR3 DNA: TGCAGTGCTAACGTCGACTATGGCTACACCTTC
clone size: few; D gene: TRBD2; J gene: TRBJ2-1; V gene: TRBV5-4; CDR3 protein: CASSLVWRGDYNEQFF; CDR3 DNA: TGTGCCAGCAGCTTGGTATGGCGGGGGGACTACAATGAGCAGTTCTTC
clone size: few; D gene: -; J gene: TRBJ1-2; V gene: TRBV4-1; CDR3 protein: CASSQDPQAPNYGYTF; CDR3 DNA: TGCGCCAGCAGCCAAGATCCCCAGGCGCCTAACTATGGCTACACCTTC
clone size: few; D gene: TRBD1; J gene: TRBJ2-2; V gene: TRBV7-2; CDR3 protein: CASSFGTGGRTGELFF; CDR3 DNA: TGTGCCAGCAGCTTTGGCACAGGGGGAAGGACCGGGGAGCTGTTTTTT
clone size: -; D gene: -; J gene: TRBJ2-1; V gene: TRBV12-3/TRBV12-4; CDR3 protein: CASSLEVYNEQFF; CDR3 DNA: TGTGCCAGCAGTTTAGAGGTCTACAATGAGCAGTTCTTC
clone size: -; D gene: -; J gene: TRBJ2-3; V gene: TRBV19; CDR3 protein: CASSIYMGRGIPDTQYF; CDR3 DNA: TGTGCCAGTAGTATTTATATGGGTCGCGGGATCCCAGATACGCAGTATTTT
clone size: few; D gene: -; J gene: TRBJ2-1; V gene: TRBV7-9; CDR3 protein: CASSVGRAGPESSYNEQFF; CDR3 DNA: TGTGCCAGCAGCGTAGGTAGGGCGGGTCCGGAGTCATCTTACAATGAGCAGTTCTTC
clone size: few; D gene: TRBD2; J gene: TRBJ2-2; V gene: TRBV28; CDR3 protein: CASSPRGGPNTGELFF; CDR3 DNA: TGTGCCAGCAGTCCTCGGGGGGGCCCGAACACCGGGGAGCTGTTTTTT
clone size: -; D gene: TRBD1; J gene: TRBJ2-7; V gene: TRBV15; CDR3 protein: CATSRRDRASEQYF; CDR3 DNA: TGTGCCACCAGCAGAAGGGACAGAGCCTCCGAGCAGTACTTC
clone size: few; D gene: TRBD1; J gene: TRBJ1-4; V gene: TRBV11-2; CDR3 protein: CASSFRQGDEKLFF; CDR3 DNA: TGTGCCAGCAGCTTCCGACAGGGGGATGAAAAACTGTTTTTT
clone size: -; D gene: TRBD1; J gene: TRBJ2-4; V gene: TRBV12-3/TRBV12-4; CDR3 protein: CASQGVKNIQYF; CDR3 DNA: TGTGCCAGCCAGGGGGTGAAAAACATTCAGTACTTC
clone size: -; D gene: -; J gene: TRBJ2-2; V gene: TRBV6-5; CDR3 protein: CASLGRRNTGELFF; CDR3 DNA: TGTGCCAGCCTGGGGCGACGGAACACCGGGGAGCTGTTTTTT
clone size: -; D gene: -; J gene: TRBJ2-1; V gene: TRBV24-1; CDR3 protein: CATSDSGGGATRRSSYNEQFF; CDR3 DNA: TGTGCCACCAGTGATTCCGGCGGAGGGGCGACCCGGAGGAGCTCCTACAATGAGCAGTTCTTC